Below, 26 T cell receptor beta chains from the same sample are listed, as sequenced in a study of Ad26.COV2.S vaccination and SARS-CoV-2 variants. Sequencing was performed with immunoSEQ multiplex PCR; in TCRdb, only in-frame clones are kept and a portion is missing. The data show approximately 400,000 clones, about 90% seen once. The sample here was peripheral blood, taken after recovery from COVID-19. All receptors come from a human donor who had recovered from COVID-19.

This chain links TRBV5-1 with TRBJ1-2, with a weak D call TRBD1 (6 bases). Germline V CDR1 and CDR2: SGHRS, YFSETQ. V lost 0 bases and J lost 8, with 11 bases in between. The CDR3 loop spans 13 amino acids. The CDR3 DNA reads as TGCGCCAGCAGCTTGGACAGGGTTGAGGGCTACACCTTC. Protein: CASSLDRVEGYTF.

This chain connects TRBV6-2 or TRBV6-3 to TRBJ1-4; D not resolved. This CDR3 is built from 12 residues. Germline V gene lookup returns CDR1 MNHEY and CDR2 SVGEGT. The V end was cut by 2 bases, the J end by 8 bases, with 6 bases between. The DNA of the CDR3 is TGTGCCAGCAGTTACGTCCACGAAAAACTGTTTTTT. Its protein product is CASSYVHEKLFF.

This clone was detected a few times. This chain connects TRBV2 to TRBJ1-1, with 8 bases lining up with TRBD1. J lost 8 bases, V lost 1 base, and 3 bases had no gene match. Germline lookup yields CDR1 SNHLY and CDR2 FYNNEI. The CDR3 sequence is 13 residues long. The CDR3 loop is CASSEGTGREAFF. CDR3 nucleotides: TGTGCCAGCAGTGAAGGGACAGGGAGAGAAGCTTTCTTT.

CDR3 residues: CASSQDGSSEAFF. In nucleotides, the CDR3 is TGCGCCAGCAGCCAAGATGGTTCGAGTGAAGCTTTCTTT. This sequence joins TRBV4-1 and TRBJ1-1; D is unresolved. The CDR3 is made up of 13 amino acids. Germline V gene sequence: CDR1 MGHRA, CDR2 YSYEKL. V lost 0 bases, J lost 7 bases, and 9 bases lay in between.

The CDR3 sequence is CASAGQLNEKLFF. The CDR3 nucleotides are TGTGCCAGCGCGGGACAGCTAAATGAAAAACTGTTTTTT. The J gene is TRBJ1-4, the V gene TRBV18; 7 bases agree with TRBD1. The length of the CDR3 is 13 residues. Germline values: CDR1 KGHSH, CDR2 LQKENI. Germline trimming cut 8 bases from V and 5 bases from J; bases unmatched to any gene: 5.

This chain joins TRBV14 and TRBJ1-1, with a possible D match to TRBD1 (5 bases). There are 14 residues in the CDR3. In germline, CDR1 is SGHDN, CDR2 FVKESK. V was shortened by 11 bases and J by 4 bases, with 20 bases between the two germline ends. The CDR3 is CASRGGGRGTEAFF. The CDR3 nucleotides are TGTGCCTCCAGAGGTGGGGGAAGGGGCACTGAAGCTTTCTTT.

As to this clone: At one of its ends the junction is not consistent with the germline gene, which may arise from a read error. The chain joins TRBV7-7 to TRBJ2-5; 7 positions match TRBD1. Germline CDR1 SSHAT, CDR2 FNYEAQ (reference sequence). This CDR3 has 16 residues. The CDR3 bases are TGTGCTAGCAGCCTAGGACAGGAGTCGACTCAAGAGACCCAGTACTTC. It translates to CASSLGQESTQETQYF.

The V call is TRBV12-5, the J call TRBJ2-7; D is unresolved. The germline gives CDR1 LGHNT, CDR2 FRNRAP. The ends were cut back, 6 bases at V and 7 bases at J, with 16 bases in the middle. This CDR3 is built from 13 residues. This CDR3 is CASGFGESREQYF. CDR3 sequence (DNA): TGTGCTAGTGGGTTCGGTGAATCGAGGGAGCAGTACTTC.

V is TRBV7-2 and J is TRBJ2-7, with 7 bases aligning to TRBD2. The V gene end was trimmed by 0 bases and the J gene end by 0 bases; junction bases not matched to a gene: 2. CDR1 is SGHTA, CDR2 FQGNSA, per germline. The CDR3 has 15 amino acids. As DNA, the CDR3 is TGTGCCAGCAGCTTAGCACCGGGGGGCTCCTACGAGCAGTACTTC. Amino acid sequence: CASSLAPGGSYEQYF.

The chain combines TRBV11-1 with TRBJ1-2, with D tentatively TRBD1 (6 bases). Trimming shortened V by 1 base and J by 6 bases, and 12 bases separated the two germline ends. CDR3 length equals 14 residues. Germline loops: CDR1 SGHAT, CDR2 FQDESV (reference sequence). CDR3 nucleotides: TGTGCCAGCAGCTTAGAACGGCCAGGGGATGGCTACACCTTC. This sequence encodes CASSLERPGDGYTF. Full variable domain (missing parts from reference TRBV11-1 and TRBJ1-2): EAEVAQSPRYKITEKSQAVAFWCDPISGHATLYWYRQILGQGPELLVQFQDESVVDDSQLPKDRFSAERLKGVDSTLKIQPAELGDSAMYLCASSLERPGDGYTFGSGTRLTVV.

This clone was recorded a few times. The V and J genes are TRBV6-5 and TRBJ2-1, with TRBD2 matching over 9 bases. The germline V gene encodes CDR1 MNHEY and CDR2 SVGAGI. The trim removed 7 bases at V and 8 bases at J, leaving 12 bases unmatched. The CDR3 runs to 15 residues. DNA for the CDR3: TGTGCCAGCACGAGCGTAGCTAGCGGGGAGTATGAGCAGTTCTTC. It translates to CASTSVASGEYEQFF.

The gene calls are TRBV7-2 and TRBJ1-2; 8 positions agree with TRBD1. The V and J ends lost 3 bases and 4 bases, in that order; junction bases with no gene match: 7. The CDR3 length is 15 residues. Germline CDR1 and CDR2: SGHTA and FQGNSA. DNA of the CDR3: TGTGCCAGCAGCTTCCGAGGACAGGGAGGCTATGGCTACACCTTC. It specifies CASSFRGQGGYGYTF.

The V and J genes are TRBV19 and TRBJ2-5; D ambiguous. This CDR3 contains 11 residues. CDR1 and CDR2 (germline): LNHDA, SQIVND (reference sequence). V lost 7 bases and J lost 5, with 8 bases in between. CDR3 loop: CASTGGETQYF. CDR3 sequence (DNA): TGTGCCAGTACTGGTGGTGAGACCCAGTACTTC.

The CDR3 DNA is TGTGCCAGCAGCCCTGACAGTTCCTACGAGCAGTACTTC. Protein product: CASSPDSSYEQYF. V gene TRBV7-9 combines with J gene TRBJ2-7, with a tentative D call TRBD1 (5 bases). The CDR3 loop spans 13 amino acids. With 5 bases removed from V and 1 base from J, the gap between germline ends came to 9 bases. In germline, CDR1 is SEHNR, CDR2 FQNEAQ (reference sequence). Full variable domain (remainder filled in from reference TRBV7-9 and TRBJ2-7): DTGVSQNPRHKITKRGQNVTFRCDPISEHNRLYWYRQTLGQGPEFLTYFQNEAQLEKSRLLSDRFSAERPKGSFSTLEIQRTEQGDSAMYLCASSPDSSYEQYFGPGTRLTVT.

This chain joins TRBV6-6 and TRBJ1-1; D may be TRBD1 (6 bases). The CDR3 is 14 amino acids. V gave up 7 bases and J gave up 0 bases, with 12 bases separating them. CDR1 MNHNY and CDR2 SVGAGI come from the germline V gene (reference sequence). The chain's CDR3 is CASIYSGVNTEAFF. CDR3 bases: TGTGCCAGCATCTACTCAGGGGTGAACACTGAAGCTTTCTTT.

The chain recombines TRBV5-6 with TRBJ1-4, with 9 bases fitting TRBD1. The CDR3 runs 16 residues. Trimming at V came to 4 bases and at J to 6 bases, leaving 10 bases not matched to a gene. The germline gives CDR1 SGHDT, CDR2 YYEEEE. The CDR3 protein is CASSPSGTGYHEKLFF. The CDR3 DNA is TGTGCCAGCAGCCCCTCCGGGACAGGGTATCATGAAAAACTGTTTTTT.

The chain recombines TRBV15 with TRBJ2-7; 8 bases fit TRBD1. Germline-derived CDR1 and CDR2 are LNHNV and YYDKDF (reference sequence). The V segment lost 1 base and the J segment 3 bases; nucleotides outside the gene matches: 8. The CDR3 is 16 amino acids. The CDR3 sequence: CATSRALGQGSYEQYF. The DNA of the CDR3 is TGTGCCACCAGCAGAGCCCTAGGACAGGGTAGCTACGAGCAGTACTTC.

The gene calls are TRBV29-1 and TRBJ1-2; TRBD1 matches 9 bases. Trimming at V came to 0 bases and at J to 2 bases, leaving 10 bases not matched to a gene. The CDR3 has 17 residues. The V gene's germline CDR1 is SQVTM and CDR2 ANQGSEA. The CDR3 here is CSVEDRYRGTGNYGYTF. CDR3 nucleotides: TGCAGCGTTGAAGATCGGTACCGGGGGACAGGGAACTATGGCTACACCTTC.

The gene calls are TRBV6-6 and TRBJ1-5; D ambiguous. Trimming stripped 2 bases from V and 8 bases from J, with 13 bases between. The CDR3 is made up of 14 amino acids. CDR1 MNHNY and CDR2 SVGAGI come from the germline V gene (reference sequence). The chain's CDR3 is CASSYTTGGKPQHF. DNA for the CDR3: TGTGCCAGCAGTTACACAACGGGCGGCAAGCCCCAGCATTTT.

The chain couples TRBV6-2 or TRBV6-3 to TRBJ1-1; D is ambiguous. Germline V gene data show CDR1 as MNHEY and CDR2 as SVGEGT. The V gene lost 5 bases and the J gene lost 7 bases, with 8 bases spanning the gap. CDR3 size: 11 residues. The CDR3 region is CASSLRDEAFF. The CDR3 DNA reads as TGTGCCAGCAGTCTTAGGGATGAAGCTTTCTTT.

The chain has TRBV7-2 and TRBJ2-2; TRBD1 matches 8 bases. Germline lookup yields CDR1 SGHTA and CDR2 FQGNSA. The ends lost 5 bases at V and 5 bases at J; junction bases unmatched: 7. CDR3 length: 15 residues. CDR3 sequence: CASSPRTGRTGELFF. In DNA, the CDR3 is TGTGCCAGCAGCCCCAGGACAGGGCGTACCGGGGAGCTGTTTTTT.

This clone was seen only a few times. The CDR3 region is CASSQEGATYNEQFF. For the CDR3, the DNA is TGCGCCAGCAGCCAAGAGGGCGCAACCTACAATGAGCAGTTCTTC. The chain has TRBV4-1 and TRBJ2-1; the D is unclear. Germline V gene data show CDR1 as MGHRA and CDR2 as YSYEKL. The V end lost 0 bases, the J end lost 2 bases, and 8 bases lay between the germline ends. The CDR3 has 15 residues.

Remarks on this clone: The same CDR3 can be traced to other DNA sequences in this sample. The chain has TRBV7-9 and TRBJ2-5; 7 bases fit TRBD2. Trimming removed 0 bases from V and 2 bases from J; junction bases left unmatched: 3. Germline V lookup: CDR1 SEHNR, CDR2 FQNEAQ (reference sequence). The CDR3 covers 15 residues. In DNA form, the CDR3 reads TGTGCCAGCAGCTTAGCGCTCGGGGGGCAAGAGACCCAGTACTTC. Its protein product is CASSLALGGQETQYF.

The rearrangement links TRBV11-2 to TRBJ2-7, with 12 nucleotides matching TRBD1. Germline assignment: CDR1 SGHAT and CDR2 FQNNGV. This CDR3 comprises 18 residues. V shed 0 bases and J 0 bases; nucleotides not matched to a gene: 6. In DNA form, the CDR3 reads TGTGCCAGCAGCTTAGAGGGGACAGGGGGCTTCTTCTCCTACGAGCAGTACTTC. Amino acids: CASSLEGTGGFFSYEQYF.

This clone was picked up one time. V is TRBV18 and J is TRBJ2-5; D unclear. The CDR3 loop spans 12 amino acids. V was pared by 0 bases and J by 1 base, with 0 bases between. Germline CDR1 is KGHSH and CDR2 is LQKENI. CDR3 nucleotide sequence: TGTGCCAGCTCACCACCCCAAGAGACCCAGTACTTC. This gives the protein CASSPPQETQYF.

The chain employs TRBV9 and TRBJ1-5; 9 positions match TRBD1. Germline trimming cut 0 bases from V and 3 bases from J; bases unmatched to any gene: 1. The V gene's germline CDR1 is SGDLS and CDR2 YYNGEE. The CDR3 runs 15 residues. Here the CDR3 DNA reads TGTGCCAGCAGCGTAGGGACAGGGGTCAATCAGCCCCAGCATTTT. Amino acids: CASSVGTGVNQPQHF.